What follows are 13 T cell receptor beta chains derived from one specimen sequenced in a study of T-cell memory formation after mild COVID-19. TCRdb reanalysed the 5' RACE reads using MiXCR and keeps one entry per CDR3 protein. The repertoire includes roughly 300,000 distinct CDR3 sequences, approximately 7.6% of them detected once, and under 25% sits in the top ten. The source material was PBMCs or a T cell subset sorted from them (not recorded which). The receptors were sampled from a man aged 18 to 30 who had mild COVID-19 (a few samples of this study predate the infection). Cell type and time point are not known.

V and J are TRBV5-1 and TRBJ1-3; 9 positions match TRBD1. Unmatched junction bases numbered 3, after V lost 3 bases and J lost 2 bases. The CDR3 is made up of 15 amino acids. Germline-derived CDR1 and CDR2 are SGHRS and YFSETQ. The CDR3 loop is CASSWNRGPGNTIYF. The CDR3 DNA follows: TGCGCCAGCAGCTGGAACAGGGGGCCTGGAAACACCATATATTTT.

This clonotype was recorded at least ten times. V and J are TRBV10-3 and TRBJ2-3; D remains unclear. The CDR3 sequence is 12 residues long. CDR1 and CDR2 from the germline V gene are ENHRY and SYGVKD. Deletions cut 4 bases from V and 0 bases from J, with 2 bases between. The DNA of the CDR3 is TGTGCCATCAGTGTTAGCACAGATACGCAGTATTTT. It yields the protein CAISVSTDTQYF.

V and J are TRBV7-2 and TRBJ2-1; D might be TRBD1 (6 bases). In germline, CDR1 is SGHTA, CDR2 FQGNSA. The V end was cut by 2 bases, the J end by 6 bases, with 23 bases between. The CDR3 runs to 18 residues. This chain's CDR3 is CASSLTLPPTGYSNEQFF. In DNA form, the CDR3 reads TGTGCCAGCAGCTTAACCCTCCCGCCCACAGGGTACAGCAATGAGCAGTTCTTC.

The chain carries TRBV19 and TRBJ1-5; TRBD1 might be the D (6 bases). The germline CDR1 and CDR2 sequences are LNHDA and SQIVND (reference sequence). The V and J ends lost 3 bases and 6 bases respectively, with 12 bases between them. The CDR3 sequence is 14 residues long. DNA for the CDR3: TGTGCCAGTAGTATTACCGGGGGCAGTCAGCCCCAGCATTTT. Its translation is CASSITGGSQPQHF.

V and J are TRBV6-2 or TRBV6-3 and TRBJ2-7; 10 nucleotides match TRBD2. With 0 bases clipped from V and 0 bases from J, the junction kept 8 bases outside the gene matches. This CDR3 is built from 18 residues. CDR1 and CDR2 from the germline V gene are MNHEY and SVGEGT. The CDR3 is CASSYSPDSGGYSYEQYV. The CDR3 DNA reads as TGTGCCAGCAGTTACTCCCCCGATAGCGGGGGGTACTCCTACGAGCAGTACGTC.

The chain is built from TRBV29-1 and TRBJ1-1; D remains ambiguous. The CDR3 spans 11 residues. Trimming took off 6 bases at V and 7 bases at J, with 12 bases between the two ends. Looked up from germline, CDR1 is SQVTM and CDR2 is ANQGSEA. CDR3 region: CSVERTGEAFF. The CDR3 region has the DNA TGCAGCGTCGAACGGACCGGTGAAGCTTTCTTT.

This chain joins TRBV12-3 or TRBV12-4 and TRBJ1-1; D call uncertain. The CDR3 runs 12 residues. Between the trimmed V and J ends, which lost 2 bases and 10 bases, there was a span of 11 bases. For the CDR3, the DNA is TGTGCCAGCAGTTTATATCCACGAGGAGCTTTCTTT. As protein: CASSLYPRGAFF.

The chain uses TRBV7-9 and TRBJ1-1, with D uncertain. The CDR3 spans 15 residues. V was pared by 5 bases and J by 7 bases, with 20 bases between. Germline CDR1 is SEHNR and CDR2 is FQNEAQ (reference sequence). This chain's CDR3 is CASSPRLDFEGEAFF. As DNA, the CDR3 is TGTGCCAGCAGCCCCCGTTTAGACTTCGAGGGTGAAGCTTTCTTT.

This clonotype was counted between two and nine times. This rearrangement joins TRBV4-1 to TRBJ2-2, with D tentatively TRBD2 (5 bases). CDR1 is MGHRA, CDR2 YSYEKL, per germline. Between the trimmed V and J ends, which lost 3 bases and 7 bases, there was a span of 9 bases. The CDR3 is 13 residues long. CDR3 protein: CASSHYGDGELFF. CDR3 coding DNA: TGCGCCAGCAGCCATTACGGGGACGGGGAGCTGTTTTTT.

CDR3 in amino acids: CASSTTDGDSNQPQHF. CDR3 nucleotides: TGTGCCAGCAGTACCACAGACGGAGATAGCAATCAGCCCCAGCATTTT. This chain connects TRBV6-2 or TRBV6-3 to TRBJ1-5; D is undetermined. The CDR3 runs to 16 residues. Trimming cost V 5 bases and J 0 bases, with 14 bases left between them. CDR1 is MNHEY, CDR2 SVGEGT, per germline.

This chain uses TRBV25-1 with TRBJ2-7, with 8 bases identical to TRBD1. The CDR3 extends over 15 amino acids. V gave up 3 bases and J gave up 2 bases; unmatched junction bases: 6. The germline gives CDR1 MGHDK, CDR2 SYGVNS. CDR3 sequence (DNA): TGTGCCAGCAGTGATTCGACAGGGGTACCCTACGAGCAGTACTTC. It codes for CASSDSTGVPYEQYF.

This clonotype was recorded at least ten times. CDR3 residues: CSALGEIRSEQYV. CDR3 nucleotides: TGCAGTGCCCTCGGGGAGATCCGGAGCGAGCAGTACGTC. The V call is TRBV20-1, the J call TRBJ2-7, with a possible D match to TRBD2 (5 bases). Trimming shortened V by 6 bases and J by 6 bases, and 18 bases separated the two germline ends. The CDR3 runs 13 residues. Per the germline V gene, CDR1 is DFQATT and CDR2 is SNEGSKA (reference sequence).

The chain couples TRBV6-1 to TRBJ1-1; possibly TRBD1 for D (6 bases). Per germline, CDR1 MNHNS and CDR2 SASEGT. The CDR3 totals 12 residues. V gave up 6 bases and J gave up 10 bases, with 15 bases separating them. The CDR3, as DNA: TGTGCCAGCAGGGAACAACAGGGAAGAGCTTTCTTT. Translated: CASREQQGRAFF.